Included here is one T cell receptor beta chain sequence, with context. There are 14 residues in the CDR3. Trimming removed 1 base from V and 5 bases from J; junction bases left unmatched: 2. Germline lookup yields CDR1 SGHNT and CDR2 YYREEE (reference sequence). Source study methods: Amplification of reference gene primers was used by the study to estimate nucleated cell counts. Repertoires were generated with immunoSEQ multiplex PCR, while TCRdb's copy carries only in-frame clones and drops some. V, J and clone size are taken as reported in that table, and D and trimming were inferred from the DNA itself. The data contain some 180,000 clones, roughly nine tenths of them singletons. The data are from a study of blood T cell repertoires in COVID-19. Whole-study context: Acute and convalescent COVID-19 samples came from the United States, Italy and Spain. T cells, B-cell-depleted T cells, or PBMCs provided the cDNA or gDNA that served as material.

This sequence was found in a man aged 35 to 55 with acute or convalescent COVID-19. The gene calls are TRBV5-4 and TRBJ2-4; 8 bases map to TRBD2. The material sequenced was peripheral blood. The CDR3 nucleotides read TGTGCCAGCAGCTTGCCGGGGGGGGAAAACATTCAGTACTTC. This gives the protein CASSLPGGENIQYF. The variable domain in full, completed from reference TRBV5-4 and TRBJ2-4, reads ETGVTQSPTHLIKTRGQQVTLRCSSQSGHNTVSWYQQALGQGPQFIFQYYREEENGRGNFPPRFSGLQFPNYSSELNVNALELDDSALYLCASSLPGGENIQYFGAGTRLSVL.